A single sample gave rise to the 6 T cell receptor beta chains below, sequenced in a study of early T cells in non-severe SARS-CoV-2 infection (dated by TCRdb to about 2021). The library was generated by 5' RACE. Sequencing used a NextSeq 500. The raw public reads went through TCRdb reprocessing: fastp at Q25, MiXCR clone calling, in-frame beta chains kept. Under each unique CDR3 protein, matching rows form one entry showing the most common genes and DNA. The sample table contains 65,000 to 75,000 distinct CDR3 sequences; only one count was recorded for roughly 10% of them. The top ten clones comprise 3% to 4% of the sample. Sequencing was done on a sample of whole blood. These receptors were taken from an adult who was a healthcare worker with PCR-confirmed SARS-CoV-2 infection or an uninfected control (not recorded which).

J is TRBJ2-5 and V is TRBV9; TRBD2 matches at 7 bases. Germline assignment: CDR1 SGDLS and CDR2 YYNGEE. The CDR3 is 15 amino acids. The V gene end was trimmed by 4 bases and the J gene end by 2 bases; junction bases not matched to a gene: 8. The CDR3 loop is CASSLRAGLQETQYF. The CDR3 coding sequence is TGTGCCAGCAGCCTCCGAGCGGGGCTACAAGAGACCCAGTACTTC.

This clonotype came up many times. The chain has TRBV12-3 or TRBV12-4 and TRBJ2-2, with TRBD2 matching over 13 bases. V lost 5 bases, J lost 4 bases, and 13 bases stayed unmatched. CDR3 size: 19 residues. The CDR3 DNA reads TGTGCCAGCAGTCCTCTGACTAGCGGGGGGCTCCGAGGCACCGGGGAGCTGTTTTTT. As protein: CASSPLTSGGLRGTGELFF.

This chain connects TRBV19 to TRBJ2-2; D is possibly TRBD2 (5 bases). V lost 7 bases and J lost 3, with 12 bases in between. The CDR3 consists of 14 residues. The germline V gene has CDR1 LNHDA and CDR2 SQIVND (reference sequence). Written as DNA, the CDR3 is TGTGCCAGTAAAAGCTGGACTCACACCGGGGAGCTGTTTTTT. Translated: CASKSWTHTGELFF.

This clonotype came up a few times. The rearrangement links TRBV19 to TRBJ2-1; 10 bases line up with TRBD2. This CDR3 contains 16 residues. The ends lost 3 bases at V and 4 bases at J; junction bases unmatched: 6. The germline CDR1 and CDR2 sequences are LNHDA and SQIVND (reference sequence). The CDR3 sequence is CASSISSGRAYNEQFF. CDR3 nucleotide sequence: TGTGCCAGTAGTATCTCCAGCGGGAGGGCTTACAATGAGCAGTTCTTC.

This clonotype occurred many times. The V call is TRBV7-3, the J call TRBJ2-5; 7 bases map to TRBD2. This CDR3 region has 14 residues. Germline V CDR1 and CDR2: SGHTA, FQGTGA. The V and J ends lost 1 base and 2 bases, in that order; junction bases with no gene match: 1. The CDR3, as DNA: TGTGCCAGCAGCTTAATACTAGCGCAAGAGACCCAGTACTTC. Protein: CASSLILAQETQYF.

There are many counts of this clonotype. The chain recombines TRBV15 with TRBJ2-7, with D possibly being TRBD1 (6 bases). The CDR3 length is 14 residues. CDR1 and CDR2 (germline): LNHNV, YYDKDF (reference sequence). V lost 0 bases to trimming and J lost 2 bases, with 8 bases between them. The CDR3 here is CATSRDRGTYEQYF. CDR3 nucleotides: TGTGCCACCAGCAGAGACAGGGGAACCTACGAGCAGTACTTC.